The rows below give T cell receptor beta chains drawn from one sample of a study of blood T cell repertoires in COVID-19. Only in-frame clones appear in the TCRdb table, and some are missing; sequencing was by immunoSEQ multiplex PCR. Counted here are 300,000 to 450,000 clones, approximately 92% occurring once; the ten biggest clones make up around 1%. The material sequenced was PBMCs or T cells enriched from blood (not recorded which). Receptor source: a man aged 18 to 30 who had recovered from COVID-19. CDR3s include the opening cysteine and the closing phenylalanine or tryptophan. A D gene is named only where the DNA matches it firmly. The size field is filled for only some rows; it gives once, few, many or a size class.

J gene | V gene | CDR3 length | clone size | D gene | CDR3 protein | CDR3 DNA
TRBJ1-2 | TRBV6-2/TRBV6-3 | 13 | . | TRBD1 | CASSYQGAYGYTF | TGTGCCAGCAGTTATCAGGGGGCCTATGGCTACACCTTC
TRBJ2-7 | TRBV9 | 16 | . | TRBD2 | CASSAGTTTLDHEQYF | TGTGCCAGCAGCGCCGGGACTACCACCCTTGACCACGAGCAGTACTTC
TRBJ1-1 | TRBV19 | 12 | . | . | CASSPGLLGAFF | TGTGCCAGTAGTCCCGGACTTTTAGGAGCTTTCTTT
TRBJ2-7 | TRBV9 | 16 | . | TRBD1 | CASSVATGELAYEQYF | TGTGCCAGCAGCGTAGCAACAGGGGAGTTAGCCTACGAGCAGTACTTC
TRBJ2-7 | TRBV12-3/TRBV12-4 | 12 | . | . | CASSGGAREQYF | TGTGCCAGCAGCGGGGGTGCAAGGGAGCAGTACTTC
TRBJ1-6 | TRBV28 | 13 | . | . | CASSLTGYSPLHF | TGTGCCAGCAGTTTGACAGGTTACTCACCCCTCCACTTT
TRBJ1-1 | TRBV9 | 14 | . | . | CASSVVGQYTEAFF | TGTGCCAGCAGCGTAGTGGGGCAGTACACTGAAGCTTTCTTT
TRBJ1-4 | TRBV3-1/TRBV3-2 | 13 | . | . | CASSQPRGRKLFF | TGTGCCAGCAGCCAGCCGCGGGGTCGAAAACTGTTTTTT
TRBJ1-5 | TRBV4-1 | 15 | . | . | CASSQEGPSNQPQHF | TGCGCCAGCAGCCAAGAGGGGCCCAGCAATCAGCCCCAGCATTTT
TRBJ1-2 | TRBV7-6 | 14 | . | . | CASSLGQDNYGYTF | TGTGCCAGCAGCTTAGGACAGGACAACTATGGCTACACCTTC
TRBJ2-2 | TRBV7-3 | 16 | . | TRBD2 | CASSSGLAGLTGELFF | TGTGCCAGCAGCTCGGGACTAGCGGGGCTGACCGGGGAGCTGTTTTTT
TRBJ2-1 | TRBV7-2 | 12 | . | . | CASSLLYNEQFF | TGTGCCAGCAGCTTATTATACAATGAGCAGTTCTTC
TRBJ1-6 | TRBV5-1 | 15 | . | . | CASSLREDGFSPLHF | TGCGCCAGCAGCTTGCGGGAGGATGGCTTCTCACCCCTCCACTTT
TRBJ2-5 | TRBV5-6 | 14 | . | . | CASNFLAYQETQYF | TGTGCCAGCAACTTCTTAGCGTACCAAGAGACCCAGTACTTC
TRBJ1-1 | TRBV9 | 13 | . | . | CASSVWTVGEAFF | TGTGCCAGCAGCGTGTGGACAGTAGGTGAAGCTTTCTTT
TRBJ2-3 | TRBV29-1 | 17 | . | TRBD2 | CSVGGRVAGGDSDTQYF | TGCAGCGTTGGGGGCCGCGTGGCGGGGGGCGACTCAGATACGCAGTATTTT
TRBJ1-1 | TRBV10-1 | 14 | once | TRBD1 | CASSSGQLNTEAFF | TGCGCCAGCAGCTCGGGACAGCTGAACACTGAAGCTTTCTTT
TRBJ1-1 | TRBV2 | 14 | . | TRBD1 | CASSHRGLLTEAFF | TGTGCCAGCAGTCACAGGGGGCTGTTAACTGAAGCTTTCTTT
TRBJ2-1 | TRBV4-1 | 16 | . | TRBD2 | CASSQVILAGNNEQFF | TGCGCCAGCAGCCAAGTAATACTAGCGGGAAACAATGAGCAGTTCTTC
TRBJ1-6 | TRBV25-1 | 15 | . | . | CASSESGQHNSPLHF | TGTGCCAGCAGTGAATCCGGACAGCATAATTCACCCCTCCACTTT
TRBJ1-6 | TRBV11-3 | 15 | few | TRBD1 | CASSQGQGRDSPLHF | TGTGCCAGCAGCCAGGGACAGGGCAGGGATTCACCCCTCCACTTT
TRBJ2-7 | TRBV27 | 11 | . | . | CASRQGYEQYF | TGTGCCAGCAGGCAGGGCTACGAGCAGTACTTC
TRBJ1-1 | TRBV9 | 15 | . | TRBD1 | CASSTGRGLATEAFF | TGTGCCAGCAGCACCGGCAGGGGGCTCGCGACTGAAGCTTTCTTT
TRBJ2-7 | TRBV2 | 14 | many | TRBD1 | CASHRDRSSYEQYF | TGTGCCAGCCACCGGGACAGGAGCTCCTACGAGCAGTACTTC
TRBJ1-2 | TRBV30 | 13 | . | . | CAWSLGGGYGYTF | TGTGCCTGGAGTCTTGGAGGTGGCTATGGCTACACCTTC
TRBJ1-2 | TRBV19 | 13 | . | TRBD1 | CASTVTGDDGYTF | TGTGCCAGTACCGTAACAGGGGACGATGGCTACACCTTC
TRBJ2-7 | TRBV19 | 13 | . | . | CASSIEENYEQYF | TGTGCCAGTAGTATAGAAGAGAACTACGAGCAGTACTTC
TRBJ2-7 | TRBV9 | 17 | . | TRBD1 | CASSGGGTGGAWDEQYF | TGTGCCAGCAGCGGAGGGGGGACAGGGGGCGCCTGGGACGAGCAGTACTTC
TRBJ2-1 | TRBV27 | 15 | . | TRBD1 | CASSLRTGPYNEQFF | TGTGCCAGCAGTTTAAGGACAGGACCCTACAATGAGCAGTTCTTC
TRBJ2-5 | TRBV5-1 | 15 | . | . | CASSSATTRGETQYF | TGCGCCAGCAGCTCGGCGACCACCAGGGGAGAGACCCAGTACTTC
TRBJ1-1 | TRBV25-1 | 14 | . | . | CASSPQGRNTEAFF | TGTGCCAGCTCCCCACAGGGTAGGAACACTGAAGCTTTCTTT
TRBJ1-5 | TRBV19 | 17 | . | TRBD1 | CASSILGQGANNQPQHF | TGTGCCAGTAGTATCTTGGGACAGGGGGCAAACAATCAGCCCCAGCATTTT
TRBJ2-7 | TRBV13 | 14 | once | . | CASSLIRGPYEQYF | TGTGCCAGCAGCTTAATAAGGGGCCCGTACGAGCAGTACTTC
TRBJ2-1 | TRBV30 | 12 | . | . | CAWSTTGGEQFF | TGTGCCTGGAGCACGACAGGTGGCGAGCAGTTCTTC
TRBJ2-3 | TRBV7-2 | 16 | . | TRBD1 | CASSLAGLQGARGQYF | TGTGCCAGCAGCTTAGCAGGGTTACAGGGGGCCAGAGGGCAGTATTTT
TRBJ2-7 | TRBV6-5 | 14 | . | TRBD2 | CASSSGLAGSEQYF | TGTGCCAGCAGTTCCGGACTAGCGGGATCCGAGCAGTACTTC
TRBJ1-2 | TRBV18 | 15 | . | . | CASSPGGLTNYGYTF | TGTGCCAGCTCACCGGGGGGGTTAACTAACTATGGCTACACCTTC
TRBJ2-7 | TRBV13 | 16 | . | TRBD1 | CASRFTGGADPYEQYF | TGTGCCAGCAGGTTTACAGGGGGCGCAGACCCCTACGAGCAGTACTTC
TRBJ1-6 | TRBV19 | 15 | once | . | CASSLTGREERPLHF | TGTGCCAGTAGCCTGACAGGCCGTGAGGAACGGCCCCTCCACTTT
TRBJ2-7 | TRBV3-1/TRBV3-2 | 13 | . | . | CASSLSRRYEQYF | TGTGCCAGCAGCCTTTCTAGGAGGTACGAGCAGTACTTC
TRBJ2-3 | TRBV7-2 | 15 | . | TRBD2 | CASSRLAGGADTQYF | TGTGCCAGCAGCCGGTTAGCGGGAGGAGCAGATACGCAGTATTTT
TRBJ1-2 | TRBV28 | 13 | . | . | CASSFGGDYGYTF | TGTGCCAGCAGTTTTGGAGGGGACTATGGCTACACCTTC
TRBJ1-5 | TRBV18 | 15 | . | . | CASSPLPESNQPQHF | TGTGCCAGCTCACCACTTCCGGAGTCCAATCAGCCCCAGCATTTT